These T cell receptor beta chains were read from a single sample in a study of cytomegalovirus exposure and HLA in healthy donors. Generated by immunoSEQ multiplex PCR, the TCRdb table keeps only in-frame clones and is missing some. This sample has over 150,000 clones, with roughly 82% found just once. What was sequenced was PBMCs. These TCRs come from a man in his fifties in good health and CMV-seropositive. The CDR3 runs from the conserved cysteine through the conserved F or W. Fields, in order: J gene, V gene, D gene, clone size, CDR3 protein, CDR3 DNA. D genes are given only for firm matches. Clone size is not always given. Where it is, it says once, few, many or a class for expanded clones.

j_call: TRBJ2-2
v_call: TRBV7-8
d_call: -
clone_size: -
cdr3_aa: CASSLVGGVTNTGELFF
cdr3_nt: TGTGCCAGCAGCTTAGTCGGCGGAGTCACGAACACCGGGGAGCTGTTTTTT

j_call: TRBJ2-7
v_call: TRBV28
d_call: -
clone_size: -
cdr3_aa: CASSRTMTVGSYEQYF
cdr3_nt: TGTGCCAGCAGTCGAACTATGACGGTCGGGTCTTACGAGCAGTACTTC

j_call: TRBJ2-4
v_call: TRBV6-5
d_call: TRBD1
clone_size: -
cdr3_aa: CASKRGLENIQYF
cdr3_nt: TGTGCCAGCAAAAGGGGGCTCGAAAACATTCAGTACTTC

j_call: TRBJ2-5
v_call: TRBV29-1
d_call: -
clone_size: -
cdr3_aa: CSAGTAKETQYF
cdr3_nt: TGCAGCGCAGGGACTGCGAAAGAGACCCAGTACTTC

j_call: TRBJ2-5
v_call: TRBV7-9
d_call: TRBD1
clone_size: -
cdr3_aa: CASRPGTGGYGETQYF
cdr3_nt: TGTGCCAGCAGACCCGGGACAGGGGGCTATGGGGAGACCCAGTACTTC

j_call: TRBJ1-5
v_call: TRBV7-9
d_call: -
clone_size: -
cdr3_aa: CASSTRDSNQPQHF
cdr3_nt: TGTGCCAGCAGCACCCGGGACTCCAATCAGCCCCAGCATTTT

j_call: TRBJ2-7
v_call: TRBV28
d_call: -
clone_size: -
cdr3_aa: CASSSRTGMSYEQYF
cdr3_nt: TGTGCCAGCAGTTCCCGCACAGGGATGTCCTACGAGCAGTACTTC

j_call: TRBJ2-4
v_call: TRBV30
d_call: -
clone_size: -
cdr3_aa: CAWGISTKNSQYF
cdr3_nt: TGTGCCTGGGGTATCAGCACCAAAAACAGTCAGTACTTC

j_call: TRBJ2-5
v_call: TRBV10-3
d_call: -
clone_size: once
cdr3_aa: CLESETQYF
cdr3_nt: TGCCTAGAGTCGGAGACCCAGTACTTC

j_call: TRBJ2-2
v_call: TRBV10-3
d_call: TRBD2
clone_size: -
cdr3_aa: CAISRGEGELFF
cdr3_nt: TGTGCCATCTCCCGGGGGGAGGGGGAGCTGTTTTTT

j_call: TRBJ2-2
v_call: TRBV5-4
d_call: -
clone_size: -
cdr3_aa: CASSLEDRMNTGELFF
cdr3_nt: TGTGCCAGCAGCTTGGAGGACAGAATGAACACCGGGGAGCTGTTTTTT

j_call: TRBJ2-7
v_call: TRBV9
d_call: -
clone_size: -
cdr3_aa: CASSVGVTYEQYF
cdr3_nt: TGTGCCAGCAGCGTAGGAGTTACCTACGAGCAGTACTTC

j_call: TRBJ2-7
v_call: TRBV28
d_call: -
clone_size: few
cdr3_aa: CASRRWDGSSYEQYF
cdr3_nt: TGTGCCAGCAGGCGCTGGGACGGGAGCTCCTACGAGCAGTACTTC

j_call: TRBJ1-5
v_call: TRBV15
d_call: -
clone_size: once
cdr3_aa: CATSRVGEGDLDQPQHF
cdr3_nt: TGTGCCACCAGCAGAGTTGGGGAGGGGGATCTTGATCAGCCCCAGCATTTT

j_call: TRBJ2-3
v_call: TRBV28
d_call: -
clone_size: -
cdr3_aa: CASSFPSTDTQYF
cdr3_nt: TGTGCCAGCAGTTTCCCTAGCACAGATACGCAGTATTTT

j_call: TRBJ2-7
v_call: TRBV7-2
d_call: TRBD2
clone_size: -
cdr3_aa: CASSLAGGGAYEQYF
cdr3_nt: TGTGCCAGCAGCTTAGCGGGCGGGGGGGCCTACGAGCAGTACTTC

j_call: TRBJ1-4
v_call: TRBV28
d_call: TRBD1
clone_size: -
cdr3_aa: CASSSTGTNEKLFF
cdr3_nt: TGTGCCAGCAGCTCGACAGGGACTAATGAAAAACTGTTTTTT

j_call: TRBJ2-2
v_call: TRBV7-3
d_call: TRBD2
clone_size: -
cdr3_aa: CASSFLAGTGELFF
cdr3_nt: TGTGCCAGCAGCTTCCTAGCGGGAACCGGGGAGCTGTTTTTT

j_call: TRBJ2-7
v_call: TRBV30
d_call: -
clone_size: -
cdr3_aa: CAWSGNEDEQYF
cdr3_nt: TGTGCCTGGAGTGGGAACGAGGACGAGCAGTACTTC

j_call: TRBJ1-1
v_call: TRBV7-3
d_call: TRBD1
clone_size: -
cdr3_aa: CASSERTGPSPEAFF
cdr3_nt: TGTGCCAGCAGCGAAAGGACAGGGCCCAGTCCTGAAGCTTTCTTT

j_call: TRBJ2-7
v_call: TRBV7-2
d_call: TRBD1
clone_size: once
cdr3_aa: CASSPDRDRAYEQYF
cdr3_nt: TGTGCCAGCAGCCCAGATCGGGACAGGGCCTACGAGCAGTACTTC

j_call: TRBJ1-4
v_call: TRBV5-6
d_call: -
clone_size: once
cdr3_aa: CASSLDGNEKLFF
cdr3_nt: TGTGCCAGCAGCTTGGACGGTAATGAAAAACTGTTTTTT

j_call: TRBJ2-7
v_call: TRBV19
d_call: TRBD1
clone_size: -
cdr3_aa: CASSTRDRVYEQYF
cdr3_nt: TGTGCCAGTAGTACACGGGACAGGGTATACGAGCAGTACTTC

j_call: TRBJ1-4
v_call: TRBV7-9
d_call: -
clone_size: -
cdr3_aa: CASSKGTAGSQGEKLFF
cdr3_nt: TGTGCCAGCAGCAAAGGGACGGCGGGTAGTCAGGGGGAAAAACTGTTTTTT

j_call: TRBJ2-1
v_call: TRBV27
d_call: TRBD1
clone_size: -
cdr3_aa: CASTFYGTGIEQFF
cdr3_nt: TGTGCCAGCACCTTTTACGGGACAGGGATTGAGCAGTTCTTC

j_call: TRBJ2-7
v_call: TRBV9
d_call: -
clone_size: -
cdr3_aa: CASSPWGGADEQYF
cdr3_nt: TGTGCCAGCAGTCCCTGGGGGGGGGCGGACGAGCAGTACTTC

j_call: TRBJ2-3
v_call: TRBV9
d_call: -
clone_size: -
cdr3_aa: CASSAGEGYYTDTQYF
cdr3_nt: TGTGCCAGCAGCGCAGGGGAAGGTTACTACACAGATACGCAGTATTTT

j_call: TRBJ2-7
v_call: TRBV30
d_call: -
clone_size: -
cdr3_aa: CAWSVRRGSYEQYF
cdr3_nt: TGTGCCTGGAGTGTTAGGAGGGGTTCCTACGAGCAGTACTTC

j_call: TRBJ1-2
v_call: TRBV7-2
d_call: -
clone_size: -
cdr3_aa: CASSLVRSYGYTF
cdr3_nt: TGTGCCAGCAGCTTAGTCAGATCCTATGGCTACACCTTC

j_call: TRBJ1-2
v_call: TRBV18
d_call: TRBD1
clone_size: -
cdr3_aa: CASSPGQGLNGYTF
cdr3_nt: TGTGCCAGCTCACCGGGACAGGGGCTAAATGGCTACACCTTC

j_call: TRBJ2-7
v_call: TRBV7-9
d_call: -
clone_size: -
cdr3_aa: CASSFSAYEQYF
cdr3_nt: TGTGCCAGCAGCTTCAGTGCCTACGAGCAGTACTTC

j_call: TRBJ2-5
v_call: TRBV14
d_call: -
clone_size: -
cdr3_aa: CASSQLTGIQETQYF
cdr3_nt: TGTGCCAGCAGCCAACTCACAGGGATCCAAGAGACCCAGTACTTC

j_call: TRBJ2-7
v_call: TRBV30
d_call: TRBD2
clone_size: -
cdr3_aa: CAWMPPSGGNWEQYF
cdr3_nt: TGTGCCTGGATGCCCCCTAGCGGGGGGAATTGGGAGCAGTACTTC

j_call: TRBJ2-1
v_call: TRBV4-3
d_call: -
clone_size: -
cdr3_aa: CASSPLGGTLGNEQFF
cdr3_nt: TGCGCCAGCAGCCCTCTGGGGGGGACATTGGGAAATGAGCAGTTCTTC

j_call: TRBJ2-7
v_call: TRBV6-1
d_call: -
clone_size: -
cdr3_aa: CASSQAYATEQYF
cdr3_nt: TGTGCCAGCAGCCAAGCGTATGCTACCGAGCAGTACTTC

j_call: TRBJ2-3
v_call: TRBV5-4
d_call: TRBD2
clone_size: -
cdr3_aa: CASLTSGVTDTQYF
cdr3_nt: TGTGCCAGCCTAACTAGCGGGGTAACAGATACGCAGTATTTT

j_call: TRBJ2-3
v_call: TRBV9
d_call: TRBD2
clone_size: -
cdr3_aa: CASSPGRTSGGAGTDTQYF
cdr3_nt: TGTGCCAGCAGCCCAGGCAGGACTAGCGGGGGGGCCGGCACAGATACGCAGTATTTT

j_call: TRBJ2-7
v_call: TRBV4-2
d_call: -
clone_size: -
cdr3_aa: CASSPEWDSSSYEQYF
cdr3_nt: TGTGCCAGCAGCCCAGAATGGGACTCCAGCTCCTACGAGCAGTACTTC

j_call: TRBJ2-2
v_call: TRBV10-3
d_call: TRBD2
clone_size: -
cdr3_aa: CAISESIRTSGTGELFF
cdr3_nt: TGTGCCATCAGTGAGTCGATTCGGACTAGCGGAACCGGGGAGCTGTTTTTT

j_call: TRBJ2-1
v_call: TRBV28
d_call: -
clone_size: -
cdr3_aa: CASAWGAANNEQFF
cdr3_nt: TGTGCCAGCGCCTGGGGAGCGGCTAACAATGAGCAGTTCTTC